The 29 T cell receptor beta chains in this list originate from one sample, sequenced in a study of persistence of HIV-infected CD4 T cells. What these receptors recognize is not known. Sequencing used immunoSEQ version 4 in survey mode. Only in-frame clones appear in the TCRdb table, and some are missing; sequencing was by immunoSEQ multiplex PCR. The data show some 58,000 clones, roughly 75% seen once. Overlapping HIV-1 Gag 15-mer peptides at roughly 1 ug per peptide per mL were used. CD40L-negative CD69-negative CD45RO-high memory CD4+ T cells were sorted as populations depleted of antigen-responding cells. The sequenced sample was CD4+ T cells sorted from PBMCs after roughly 18-hour stimulation, obtained from a patient who received antiretroviral therapy. The receptors were sampled from an adult man with HIV who was CMV-seropositive.

The chain combines TRBV6-5 with TRBJ1-6, with D unclear. CDR3 size: 15 residues. The germline V and J ends were trimmed by 5 bases and 4 bases, with 12 bases remaining between them. Germline values: CDR1 MNHEY, CDR2 SVGAGI. CDR3: CASSRGRSYNSPLHF. The CDR3 region has the DNA TGTGCCAGCAGTCGCGGACGGAGTTATAATTCACCCCTCCACTTT.

The chain links TRBV28 to TRBJ1-1; D is ambiguous. The CDR3 spans 15 residues. Germline V gives CDR1 MDHEN, CDR2 SYDVKM. V was clipped by 3 bases and J by 0 bases, with 11 bases between them. The CDR3 DNA is TGTGCCAGCAGTTTTAGGAGACTCATGAACACTGAAGCTTTCTTT. It translates to CASSFRRLMNTEAFF. Full variable domain (remainder filled in from reference TRBV28 and TRBJ1-1): DVKVTQSSRYLVKRTGEKVFLECVQDMDHENMFWYRQDPGLGLRLIYFSYDVKMKEKGDIPEGYSVSREKKERFSLILESASTNQTSMYLCASSFRRLMNTEAFFGQGTRLTVV.

CDR3 DNA: TGTGCCAGCAGCTTAGACCCTTTTAACACTGAAGCTTTCTTT. Amino acids: CASSLDPFNTEAFF. The V call is TRBV7-2, the J call TRBJ1-1, with D unclear. V was cut by 1 base and J by 2 bases, with 8 bases left in between. The CDR3 length is 14 residues. Germline V CDR1 and CDR2: SGHTA, FQGNSA.

This chain joins TRBV15 and TRBJ2-7, with D perhaps TRBD1 (6 bases). In germline, CDR1 is LNHNV, CDR2 YYDKDF (reference sequence). CDR3 length: 16 amino acids. Trimming pared 5 bases from V and 0 bases from J, leaving 17 bases between. CDR3 sequence: CATSPHGTLSSYEQYF. The CDR3 DNA sequence: TGTGCCACCAGCCCCCACGGGACACTAAGCTCCTACGAGCAGTACTTC.

The gene calls are TRBV24-1 and TRBJ2-3; D may be TRBD2 (6 bases). The CDR3 runs to 15 residues. CDR1 and CDR2 (germline): KGHDR, SFDVKD. V lost 1 base to trimming and J lost 0 bases, with 7 bases between them. CDR3 nucleotide sequence: TGTGCCACCAGTGATTTTCGGGGGAGCACAGATACGCAGTATTTT. Protein product: CATSDFRGSTDTQYF.

This clone was observed a few times. The J gene is TRBJ1-1, the V gene TRBV5-1; D might be TRBD1 (5 bases). V lost 3 bases, J lost 3 bases, and 15 bases lay in between. Germline V gene data show CDR1 as SGHRS and CDR2 as YFSETQ. This CDR3 comprises 15 residues. CDR3 DNA sequence: TGCGCCAGCAGCTGGACTAGGGGCGGGGACACTGAAGCTTTCTTT. It specifies CASSWTRGGDTEAFF.

The chain joins TRBV7-2 to TRBJ2-3; 9 positions agree with TRBD2. Unmatched junction bases numbered 9, after V lost 1 base and J lost 4 bases. The CDR3 length is 17 residues. The germline CDR1 and CDR2 sequences are SGHTA and FQGNSA. The CDR3 DNA follows: TGTGCCAGCAGCTTAGTGGCGAGCGGGGGGCCCGCAGATACGCAGTATTTT. It yields the protein CASSLVASGGPADTQYF.

J is TRBJ2-3 and V is TRBV6-5; 11 nucleotides agree with TRBD2. Per the germline V gene, CDR1 is MNHEY and CDR2 is SVGAGI. The CDR3 contains 15 residues. The V and J ends lost 7 bases and 4 bases, in that order; junction bases with no gene match: 7. DNA of the CDR3: TGTGCCAGCAAAAAAGGACTAGCGGGTTCAGATACGCAGTATTTT. Protein product: CASKKGLAGSDTQYF.

The chain is built from TRBV29-1 and TRBJ1-5; D remains unclear. Germline CDR1 reads SQVTM; CDR2 reads ANQGSEA. CDR3 length equals 13 residues. V was trimmed by 7 bases and J by 0 bases, leaving 10 bases between them. The CDR3 DNA follows: TGCAGCGCTGCTGGGGATAGCAATCAGCCCCAGCATTTT. This translates into CSAAGDSNQPQHF. Filled out from reference TRBV29-1 and TRBJ1-5, the complete variable domain reads SAVISQKPSRDICQRGTSLTIQCQVDSQVTMMFWYRQQPGQSLTLIATANQGSEATYESGFVIDKFPISRPNLTFSTLTVSNMSPEDSSIYLCSAAGDSNQPQHFGDGTRLSIL.

The chain uses TRBV5-1 and TRBJ2-1; 8 bases agree with TRBD1. V lost 0 bases, J lost 3 bases, and 5 bases stayed unmatched. This CDR3 is built from 16 residues. The germline CDR1 and CDR2 sequences are SGHRS and YFSETQ. CDR3 amino acids: CASSLDDRGYYNEQFF. The CDR3 bases are TGCGCCAGCAGCTTGGATGACAGGGGTTACTACAATGAGCAGTTCTTC. The full variable domain, rest sourced from reference TRBV5-1 and TRBJ2-1, is KAGVTQTPRYLIKTRGQQVTLSCSPISGHRSVSWYQQTPGQGLQFLFEYFSETQRNKGNFPGRFSGRQFSNSRSEMNVSTLELGDSALYLCASSLDDRGYYNEQFFGPGTRLTVL.

V and J are TRBV25-1 and TRBJ2-5; D call uncertain. V was pared by 0 bases and J by 5 bases, with 7 bases between. The CDR3 length is 13 residues. Germline CDR1 MGHDK, CDR2 SYGVNS. CDR3 protein: CASSEYGLETQYF. The CDR3 DNA reads as TGTGCCAGCAGTGAATATGGGTTGGAGACCCAGTACTTC.

This chain links TRBV5-6 with TRBJ1-1; 8 bases agree with TRBD1. Trimming took 4 bases from V and 1 from J; bases not matched to a gene: 6. CDR1 is SGHDT, CDR2 YYEEEE, per germline. The CDR3 is 15 amino acids. DNA of the CDR3: TGTGCCAGCAGCAAGGGGACAGGAAAGAACACTGAAGCTTTCTTT. Residues: CASSKGTGKNTEAFF.

The chain is built from TRBV16 and TRBJ1-5, with TRBD1 as a possible D gene (5 bases). There are 14 residues in the CDR3. V shed 4 bases and J shed 3 bases, with 10 bases lying between them. Germline lookup yields CDR1 KGHSY and CDR2 FQNENV. Written as DNA, the CDR3 is TGTGCCAGCAGCCCGGGACCGATCAATCAGCCCCAGCATTTT. This sequence encodes CASSPGPINQPQHF.

This rearrangement joins TRBV3-1 (or the pseudogene TRBV3-2) to TRBJ1-6, with D possibly TRBD1 on 6 matching bases. The V gene's germline CDR1 is LGHDT and CDR2 YNNKEL (reference sequence). This CDR3 contains 15 residues. Trimming removed 5 bases from V and 0 bases from J, with 8 bases in between. The CDR3 coding sequence is TGTGCCAGCAGCGCAGGGGACTCCTATAATTCACCCCTCCACTTT. This sequence encodes CASSAGDSYNSPLHF.

The chain carries TRBV5-1 and TRBJ2-3; possible D gene TRBD2, 6 bases. The CDR3 runs 12 residues. V dropped 5 bases and J dropped 5 bases, with 9 bases sitting between them. Germline CDR1 is SGHRS and CDR2 is YFSETQ. The CDR3 sequence: CASSQEGDTQYF. The CDR3 DNA is TGCGCCAGCAGTCAGGAGGGAGATACGCAGTATTTT.

The J gene is TRBJ1-2, the V gene TRBV3-1 (or the pseudogene TRBV3-2), with 9 bases identical to TRBD1. The CDR3 length is 15 residues. Germline V gives CDR1 LGHDT, CDR2 YNNKEL (reference sequence). J was trimmed by 8 bases and V by 8 bases; bases with no gene match: 15. The CDR3 coding sequence is TGTGCCAGCGTCCCTGGGACAGGGCGGACAAAGGGCTACACCTTC. As protein: CASVPGTGRTKGYTF.

This clone was seen only once. The rearrangement joins TRBV6-1 to TRBJ2-3; no clear D gene. The CDR3 runs to 16 residues. Germline assignment: CDR1 MNHNS and CDR2 SASEGT. Trimming shortened V by 0 bases and J by 2 bases, and 12 bases separated the two germline ends. The chain's CDR3 is CASSEAYGWNTDTQYF. The CDR3, as DNA: TGTGCCAGCAGTGAAGCGTACGGTTGGAACACAGATACGCAGTATTTT.

The chain recombines TRBV18 with TRBJ1-1; D gene uncertain. Germline values: CDR1 KGHSH, CDR2 LQKENI. The CDR3 length is 13 residues. V lost 2 bases to trimming and J lost 1 base, with 5 bases between them. This CDR3 reads CASSPGENTEAFF. The CDR3 bases are TGTGCCAGCTCACCAGGGGAGAACACTGAAGCTTTCTTT.

The rearrangement links TRBV4-1 to TRBJ2-6; D not resolved. The V gene lost 1 base and the J gene lost 0 bases, with 4 bases spanning the gap. The CDR3 length is 15 residues. The germline V gene encodes CDR1 MGHRA and CDR2 YSYEKL. CDR3 nucleotide sequence: TGCGCCAGCAGCCAAGGGGGCTCTGGGGCCAACGTCCTGACTTTC. The encoded protein is CASSQGGSGANVLTF.

This clone was counted a few times. This chain connects TRBV6-5 to TRBJ1-2, with D possibly being TRBD1 (6 bases). V lost 7 bases, J lost 2 bases, and 14 bases lay in between. Germline-derived CDR1 and CDR2 are MNHEY and SVGAGI. CDR3 length: 14 residues. The CDR3 DNA sequence: TGTGCCAGCATTCTGGACAGAATCAACTATGGCTACACCTTC. This sequence encodes CASILDRINYGYTF.

The chain uses TRBV5-8 and TRBJ1-3, with D maybe TRBD1 (6 bases). Trimming removed 4 bases from V and 2 bases from J, with 16 bases in between. The CDR3 has 16 residues. Germline loops: CDR1 SGHTS, CDR2 YDEGEE. For the CDR3, the DNA is TGTGCCAGCAGCCCGAGAGGGGGTCTGGCTGGAAACACCATATATTTT. It codes for CASSPRGGLAGNTIYF.

There are a few counts of this clone. The rearrangement joins TRBV12-3 or TRBV12-4 to TRBJ1-3, with D unresolved. The CDR3 consists of 12 residues. With 1 base removed from V and 13 bases from J, the gap between germline ends came to 11 bases. The CDR3 sequence is CASSLEQSAIYF. The DNA of the CDR3 is TGTGCCAGCAGTTTAGAACAGTCGGCTATATATTTT.

The chain has TRBV28 and TRBJ1-2; TRBD1 agrees at 7 bases. The germline V gene has CDR1 MDHEN and CDR2 SYDVKM. Trimming took 5 bases from V and 3 from J; bases not matched to a gene: 9. The CDR3 length is 15 residues. CDR3 in amino acids: CASSPWGQIHYGYTF. The CDR3 coding sequence is TGTGCCAGCAGTCCATGGGGACAGATCCACTATGGCTACACCTTC.

This clone was seen just once. The chain joins TRBV19 to TRBJ2-2; TRBD2 matches at 12 bases. The CDR3 extends over 15 amino acids. Trimming took 1 base from V and 6 from J; bases not matched to a gene: 0. Germline lookup yields CDR1 LNHDA and CDR2 SQIVND (reference sequence). CDR3 sequence: CASSIGTSGAGELFF. The CDR3 DNA follows: TGTGCCAGTAGTATAGGGACTAGCGGGGCCGGGGAGCTGTTTTTT.

In nucleotides, the CDR3 is TGCGCCAGCAGTCTATCTGGCGAGGAGGGAAAGGTCTCAGGGGCCAACGTCCTGACTTTC. Translating gives CASSLSGEEGKVSGANVLTF. The V and J genes are TRBV23-1 and TRBJ2-6; maybe TRBD2 (6 bases). TRBV23-1 is assigned to the ORF class and has an uncertain function. The V end was cut by 4 bases, the J end by 4 bases, with 26 bases between. The CDR3 loop spans 20 amino acids.

The V call is TRBV7-9, the J call TRBJ1-4; 7 bases match TRBD1. Germline V gene data show CDR1 as SEHNR and CDR2 as FQNEAQ (reference sequence). J was trimmed by 8 bases and V by 5 bases; bases with no gene match: 8. This CDR3 comprises 14 residues. The CDR3 sequence is CASSPTGVVEKLFF. CDR3 in DNA: TGTGCCAGCAGCCCCACAGGGGTAGTGGAAAAACTGTTTTTT.

V gene TRBV18 combines with J gene TRBJ2-7, with 8 bases aligning to TRBD1. V lost 0 bases, J lost 5 bases, and 0 bases stayed unmatched. The CDR3 totals 13 residues. The V gene's germline CDR1 is KGHSH and CDR2 LQKENI. As DNA, the CDR3 is TGTGCCAGCTCACCACCGACAGGGGACGAGCAGTACTTC. Its protein product is CASSPPTGDEQYF.

The chain links TRBV19 to TRBJ2-7; 10 bases are shared with TRBD2. The germline gives CDR1 LNHDA, CDR2 SQIVND (reference sequence). The CDR3 runs to 18 residues. The J segment lost 3 bases and the V segment lost 4 bases, leaving 15 bases of the junction unmatched. CDR3 loop: CASSTSKRRAGGLYEQYF. CDR3 DNA: TGTGCCAGTAGTACCTCGAAAAGAAGAGCGGGGGGGCTCTACGAGCAGTACTTC.

The rearrangement links TRBV6-5 to TRBJ2-2, with 7 bases matching TRBD2. CDR3 length: 14 amino acids. Germline CDR1 is MNHEY and CDR2 is SVGAGI. Trimming removed 7 bases from V and 5 bases from J; junction bases left unmatched: 7. The CDR3 DNA is TGTGCCAGCACTTCGGGGGGTGGAACCGGGGAGCTGTTTTTT. Its protein is CASTSGGGTGELFF.